Included here is one T cell receptor (beta chain) sequence, with context. Original methodology: Amplification of reference gene primers provided the estimated nucleated cell counts. Produced via immunoSEQ multiplex PCR; TCRdb's table is partial and in-frame only. That table furnishes V, J and clone size, whereas the DNA furnished D and trimming. Among 90,000 to 100,000 clones listed, 75% to 90% were seen once. The sample comes from a study of blood T cell repertoires in COVID-19. Study at large: The samples span acute and convalescent COVID-19 from the United States, Italy and Spain. Sources were T cells, B-cell-depleted T cells, or PBMCs; the material itself was cDNA or gDNA.

The CDR3 has 14 residues. From germline, CDR1 is MNHEY and CDR2 SMNVEV (reference sequence). Deletions cut 5 bases from V and 4 bases from J, with 12 bases between. The sample consisted of peripheral blood. The chain is built from TRBV27 and TRBJ2-1; D gene uncertain. The TCR originated in a man older than 75 with acute or convalescent COVID-19. CDR3 in DNA: TGTGCCAGCAGTGCGTTCGTAGATTACAATGAGCAGTTCTTC. It translates to CASSAFVDYNEQFF.